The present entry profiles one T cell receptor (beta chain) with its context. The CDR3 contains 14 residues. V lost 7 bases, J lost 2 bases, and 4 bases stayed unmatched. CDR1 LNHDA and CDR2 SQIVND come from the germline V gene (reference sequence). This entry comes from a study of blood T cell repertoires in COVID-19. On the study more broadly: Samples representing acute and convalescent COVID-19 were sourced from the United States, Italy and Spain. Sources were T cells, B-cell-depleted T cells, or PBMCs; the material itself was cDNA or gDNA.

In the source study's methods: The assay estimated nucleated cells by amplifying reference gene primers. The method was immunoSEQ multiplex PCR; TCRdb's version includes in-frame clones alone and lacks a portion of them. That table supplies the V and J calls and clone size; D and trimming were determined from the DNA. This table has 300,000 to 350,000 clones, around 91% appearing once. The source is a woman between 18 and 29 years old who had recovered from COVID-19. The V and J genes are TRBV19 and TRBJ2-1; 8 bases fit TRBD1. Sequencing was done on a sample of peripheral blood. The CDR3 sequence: CASTAGGTYNEQFF. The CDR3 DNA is TGTGCCAGTACTGCAGGGGGCACCTACAATGAGCAGTTCTTC.